The TCR beta chain under discussion was sequenced for a study of blood T cell repertoires in COVID-19. Whole-study context: Acute and convalescent COVID-19 specimens originated in the United States, Italy and Spain. The cDNA or gDNA used as material had been derived from T cells, B-cell-depleted T cells, or PBMCs.

In Seattle, patients joined the study during active infection and were tracked longitudinally. This clone was seen a few times. Germline V gives CDR1 SGDLS, CDR2 YYNGEE. This CDR3 is built from 14 residues. V lost 3 bases and J lost 8, with 15 bases in between. In the study's own analysis: Reference gene primers were amplified, and this amplification served to estimate nucleated cell counts. Sequencing was performed with immunoSEQ multiplex PCR; in TCRdb, only in-frame clones are kept and a portion is missing. V, J and clone size are those of that table, while D and trimming were read from the DNA. The sample consists of roughly 84,000 clones, about 73% of them appearing once.

The specimen sequenced was peripheral blood. This receptor was identified in a man between 60 and 75 years old with COVID-19, enrolled during active disease. This chain links TRBV9 with TRBJ2-1; a possible D gene is TRBD2 (6 bases). The CDR3 nucleotides are TGTGCCAGCAGCGGCGGGACTCCAAGCCATGAGCAGTTCTTC. Translation: CASSGGTPSHEQFF.